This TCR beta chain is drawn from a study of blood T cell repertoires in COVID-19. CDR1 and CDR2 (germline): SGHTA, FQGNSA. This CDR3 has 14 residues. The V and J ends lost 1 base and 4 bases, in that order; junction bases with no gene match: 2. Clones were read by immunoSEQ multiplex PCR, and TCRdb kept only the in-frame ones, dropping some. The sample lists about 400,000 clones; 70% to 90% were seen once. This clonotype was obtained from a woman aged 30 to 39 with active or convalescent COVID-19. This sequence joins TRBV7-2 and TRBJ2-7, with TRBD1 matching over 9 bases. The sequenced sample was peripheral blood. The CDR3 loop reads CASSLDRGQYEQYF. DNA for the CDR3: TGTGCCAGCAGCTTAGACAGGGGGCAATACGAGCAGTACTTC.